These 8 T cell receptor beta chains were all obtained from the same sample, sequenced in a study of T cell responses to AZD1222 COVID-19 vaccine. Sequencing was performed with immunoSEQ multiplex PCR; in TCRdb, only in-frame clones are kept and a portion is missing. The table has around 70,000 clones, approximately 90% seen once. Specimen: peripheral blood, collected 28 days after the second dose of the MenACWY control vaccine. The receptor set was obtained from an adult who received the MenACWY meningococcal vaccine as a control.

V is TRBV29-1 and J is TRBJ2-3; 9 nucleotides align to TRBD2. Germline-derived CDR1 and CDR2 are SQVTM and ANQGSEA. Trimming at V came to 7 bases and at J to 5 bases, leaving 7 bases not matched to a gene. This CDR3 has 13 amino acids. The chain's CDR3 is CSADFSGRDTQYF. In DNA form, the CDR3 reads TGCAGCGCTGACTTTAGCGGGAGAGATACGCAGTATTTT.

The chain is built from TRBV4-2 and TRBJ2-7; the D call may be TRBD1 or TRBD2 (5 bases each). The CDR3 has 17 residues. Trimming removed 4 bases from V and 3 bases from J, with 22 bases in between. The germline V gene has CDR1 LGHNA and CDR2 YNFKEQ. The CDR3 DNA sequence: TGTGCCAGCAGCCGGGAGTCAACGGGCGGACACCGCTACGAGCAGTACTTC. It specifies CASSRESTGGHRYEQYF.

The chain joins TRBV14 to TRBJ1-2; maybe TRBD1 (5 bases). The CDR3 runs to 15 residues. Trimming removed 1 base from V and 4 bases from J, with 13 bases in between. CDR1 is SGHDN, CDR2 FVKESK, per germline. The CDR3 region is CASSQGEGRLYGYTF. CDR3 DNA sequence: TGTGCCAGCAGCCAAGGGGAGGGGAGGCTCTATGGCTACACCTTC.

The chain recombines TRBV5-1 with TRBJ2-1, with 8 bases that match TRBD2. CDR3 length: 16 residues. After removal of 2 bases from V and 2 bases from J, the junction contained 6 bases not matched to a gene. CDR1 and CDR2 from the germline V gene are SGHRS and YFSETQ. CDR3: CASSLGGRTPYNEQFF. CDR3 in DNA: TGCGCCAGCAGCTTAGGCGGGAGGACCCCCTACAATGAGCAGTTCTTC. The full variable domain, rest sourced from reference TRBV5-1 and TRBJ2-1, is KAGVTQTPRYLIKTRGQQVTLSCSPISGHRSVSWYQQTPGQGLQFLFEYFSETQRNKGNFPGRFSGRQFSNSRSEMNVSTLELGDSALYLCASSLGGRTPYNEQFFGPGTRLTVL.

This rearrangement joins TRBV11-1 to TRBJ1-1; no clear D. The CDR3 sequence is 13 residues long. Germline CDR1 SGHAT, CDR2 FQDESV (reference sequence). Trimming removed 4 bases at V and 1 base at J, with 7 bases between. The CDR3 DNA follows: TGTGCCAGCAGCTGGGTTAGGAACACTGAAGCTTTCTTT. Translation: CASSWVRNTEAFF.

The V gene is TRBV28, the J gene TRBJ1-1; a possible D gene is TRBD1 (5 bases). Trimming took off 5 bases at V and 7 bases at J, with 8 bases between the two ends. The germline CDR1 and CDR2 sequences are MDHEN and SYDVKM. The CDR3 is made up of 11 amino acids. The CDR3 sequence is CASSAQGEAFF. Written as DNA, the CDR3 is TGTGCCAGCAGTGCCCAGGGTGAAGCTTTCTTT.

The chain uses TRBV5-5 and TRBJ2-3, with D perhaps assigned TRBD1 or TRBD2 (5 bases each). Germline V gene data show CDR1 as SGHKS and CDR2 as YYEKEE (reference sequence). CDR3 length equals 14 residues. V was trimmed by 2 bases and J by 3 bases, leaving 10 bases between them. The CDR3 DNA reads TGTGCCAGCAGCTTCGGGGCTGGTACAGATACGCAGTATTTT. Translated, it gives CASSFGAGTDTQYF.

The chain joins TRBV30 to TRBJ1-6; D is possibly TRBD1 (5 bases). CDR3 length: 16 amino acids. Deletions cut 0 bases from V and 9 bases from J, with 18 bases between. Germline CDR1 GTSNPN, CDR2 SVGIG (reference sequence). The CDR3: CAWSVAATGGVSPLHF. The CDR3 DNA sequence: TGTGCCTGGAGTGTAGCAGCGACGGGGGGTGTTTCACCCCTCCACTTT.